One TCR beta chain is described in this entry. Its antigen remains unknown. The record originates from a study of response to subunit inactivated influenza vaccine. Whole-study findings and limits: Each seasonal influenza vaccination recruits few new T cells, the authors suggested.

Germline CDR1 SGHTA, CDR2 FQGNSA. J lost 2 bases, V lost 6 bases, and 6 bases had no gene match. The CDR3 spans 15 residues. TCRdb independently ran MiXCR on the RT-PCR reads; one entry per CDR3 protein. The profile shows about 500,000 distinct CDR3 sequences, 15% to 20% of them singletons. The rearrangement uses TRBV7-2 and TRBJ2-3; 9 nucleotides agree with TRBD2. The material was CD4+ T cells sorted from PBMCs, obtained roughly 24 months after vaccination. This clonotype was obtained from a man between 50 and 70 years old who received an inactivated influenza vaccine. DNA of the CDR3: TGTGCCAGCAGTCCTAGCGGGGTCTCCACAGATACGCAGTATTTT. Translated, it gives CASSPSGVSTDTQYF.